The TCR beta chain described here comes from a study of T-cell reconstitution after alpha-beta-depleted transplantation in children. Findings of the study overall: Several hundred graft clones that had expanded were reportedly the source of alpha-beta T cells about two months after transplant. A year post-transplant, T-cell counts and diversity derived mostly from newly produced T cells.

This clonotype has more than one count but fewer than ten. Its antigen is unknown. Unique molecular identifiers were incorporated during preparation of the TCRbeta library. MiXCR was run by TCRdb on the PCR reads, yielding one entry per CDR3 protein. The sample records around 600,000 distinct CDR3 sequences, around 23% being singletons. The CDR3 totals 14 residues. The V gene's germline CDR1 is KGHDR and CDR2 SFDVKD. J was trimmed by 4 bases and V by 6 bases; bases with no gene match: 6. The clonotype originates from a boy less than two years old who had a stem cell transplant for acute myeloid leukemia, so the T cells may come from the graft donor. Sequencing used PBMCs, mostly from graft donor cells, obtained 360 days after TCRalphabeta/CD19-depleted stem cell transplant. The chain employs TRBV24-1 and TRBJ2-5, with TRBD2 matching 8 bases. The CDR3 nucleotides are TGTGCCACCAGTCAGGGCGGGGGGCCAGAGACCCAGTACTTC. Its translation: CATSQGGGPETQYF.